This record looks at one T cell receptor (beta chain) sequence and its context. CDR1 is MRHNA and CDR2 is SNTAGT in the germline V gene. CDR3 length: 14 residues. The sample comes from a study of monozygotic twins with inflammatory bowel disease. For each CDR3 protein, TCRdb gives one entry from its re-call of the 5' RACE reads, without DNA. In all, the sample yields about 210,000 distinct CDR3 sequences. The source is a human donor with ulcerative colitis or Crohn's disease, or a healthy co-twin of an affected twin (not recorded which). The gene calls are TRBV6-4 and TRBJ2-3; TCRdb names TRBD1, which stays unverified in the absence of DNA. Sequenced: blood. The chain's CDR3 is CASSDGGATDTQYF.